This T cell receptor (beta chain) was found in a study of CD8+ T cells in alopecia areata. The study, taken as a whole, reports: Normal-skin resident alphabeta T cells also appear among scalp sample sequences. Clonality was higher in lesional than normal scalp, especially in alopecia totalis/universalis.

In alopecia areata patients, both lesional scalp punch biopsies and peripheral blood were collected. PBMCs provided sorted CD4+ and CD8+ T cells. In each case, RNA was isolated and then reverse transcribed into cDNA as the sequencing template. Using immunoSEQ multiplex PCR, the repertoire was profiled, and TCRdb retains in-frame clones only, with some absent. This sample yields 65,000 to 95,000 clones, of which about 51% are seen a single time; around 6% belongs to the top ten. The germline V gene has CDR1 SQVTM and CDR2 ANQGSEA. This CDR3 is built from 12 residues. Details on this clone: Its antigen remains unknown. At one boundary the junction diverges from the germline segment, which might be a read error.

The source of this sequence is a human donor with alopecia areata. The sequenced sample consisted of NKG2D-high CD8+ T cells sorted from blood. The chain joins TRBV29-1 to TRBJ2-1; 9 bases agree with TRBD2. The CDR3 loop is CSVPGLAIQRVF. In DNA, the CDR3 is TGCAGCGTCCCGGGACTAGCAATCCAAAGGGTCTTC.